This TCR beta chain was observed in a study of molecular identifiers for immune sequencing clone quantification. Study-wide points: Spiked Jurkat TCR RNA originating from one cell could reportedly be identified amid about a million naive cells.

A word on this clonotype: Its specificity is not known.

Researchers sorted naive CD8 T cells as cells that were CD8+CD4-CCR7+CD45RA+. One entry per CDR3 protein results from TCRdb running MiXCR on the PCR reads. The sample includes around 480,000 distinct CDR3 sequences, about a fifth of them seen just once. This TCR derives from a human donor in good health. Some libraries in this study had Jurkat cell RNA spiked in. The specimen sequenced was naive CD8+ T cells from blood, with Jurkat cell RNA spiked in. Described subset: FACS-sorted CD8+CD4-CCR7+CD45RA+ naive T cells.

CDR3 sequence (DNA): TGTGCCAGCAGTGCTGACCCCTCCTACACCGGGGAGCTGTTTTTT. Amino acids: CASSADPSYTGELFF. V usage is TRBV25-1 and J usage is TRBJ2-2, with unresolved D. The CDR3 extends over 15 amino acids. Trimming left V 4 bases short and J 3 bases short, with 12 bases between. In germline, CDR1 is MGHDK, CDR2 SYGVNS.